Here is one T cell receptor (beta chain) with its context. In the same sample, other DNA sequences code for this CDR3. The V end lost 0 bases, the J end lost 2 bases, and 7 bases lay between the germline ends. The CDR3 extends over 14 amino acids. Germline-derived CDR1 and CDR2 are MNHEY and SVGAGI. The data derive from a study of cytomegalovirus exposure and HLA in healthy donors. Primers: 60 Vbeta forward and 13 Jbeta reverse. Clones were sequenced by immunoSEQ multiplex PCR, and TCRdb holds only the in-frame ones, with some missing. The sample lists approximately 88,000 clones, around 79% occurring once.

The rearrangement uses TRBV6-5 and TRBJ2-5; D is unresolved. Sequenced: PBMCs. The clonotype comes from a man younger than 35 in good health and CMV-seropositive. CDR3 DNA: TGTGCCAGCAGTTACTCGAGAGTGCAAGAGACCCAGTACTTC. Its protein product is CASSYSRVQETQYF.